Presented here are 29 T cell receptor beta chains from one specimen sequenced in a study of cytomegalovirus exposure and HLA in healthy donors. The PCR employed 60 Vbeta primers together with 13 Jbeta primers. The table came from immunoSEQ multiplex PCR; TCRdb's copy has only in-frame clones and leaves some out. The sample lists about 140,000 clones, about four fifths seen once, with roughly 3.2% in the top ten. Sequenced sample: PBMCs. These receptors all stem from a young man in good health and CMV-seropositive.

This sequence joins TRBV2 and TRBJ2-3, with TRBD2 matching over 7 bases. The CDR3 consists of 15 residues. Trimming cost V 6 bases and J 2 bases; bases outside gene matches: 8. Germline V CDR1 and CDR2: SNHLY, FYNNEI. The CDR3 spells CASSQRLAYTDTQYF. As DNA, the CDR3 is TGTGCCAGCAGCCAAAGACTAGCCTACACAGATACGCAGTATTTT.

The V gene is TRBV5-8, the J gene TRBJ1-2; D gene ambiguous. Per germline, CDR1 SGHTS and CDR2 YDEGEE. Trimming pared 3 bases from V and 2 bases from J, leaving 8 bases between. This CDR3 is built from 13 residues. The CDR3 region is CASSSRGNYGYTF. The DNA of the CDR3 is TGTGCCAGCAGCTCCCGAGGGAACTATGGCTACACCTTC.

The J gene is TRBJ2-2, the V gene TRBV29-1; D is perhaps TRBD1 (6 bases). This CDR3 has 14 residues. The V end lost 8 bases, the J end lost 6 bases, and 19 bases lay between the germline ends. The germline V gene has CDR1 SQVTM and CDR2 ANQGSEA. The CDR3 coding sequence is TGCAGCTCAAGAACGGGACAAGGGTCCGGGGAGCTGTTTTTT. Amino acids: CSSRTGQGSGELFF.

V usage is TRBV5-4 and J usage is TRBJ1-1; D is unclear. Between the trimmed V and J ends, which lost 4 bases and 1 base, there was a span of 11 bases. Germline CDR1 SGHNT, CDR2 YYREEE (reference sequence). The CDR3 is 14 amino acids. CDR3 sequence (DNA): TGTGCCAGCAGCGAAGGACTAGCGAACACTGAAGCTTTCTTT. It encodes CASSEGLANTEAFF.

The CDR3 nucleotides are TGTGCCAGCGGTTTAATCAGGGGAAACACTGAAGCTTTCTTT. Protein sequence: CASGLIRGNTEAFF. V gene TRBV6-5 combines with J gene TRBJ1-1; weak D call: TRBD1 (6 bases). With 8 bases removed from V and 2 bases from J, the gap between germline ends came to 15 bases. Germline-derived CDR1 and CDR2 are MNHEY and SVGAGI. This CDR3 has 14 residues.

In nucleotides, the CDR3 is TGTGCCAGCAGCTTAACTTTTGAAGCTTTCTTT. Translated, it gives CASSLTFEAFF. The chain uses TRBV7-9 and TRBJ1-1; D gene ambiguous. The V and J ends lost 2 bases and 7 bases respectively, with 5 bases between them. This CDR3 region has 11 residues. Germline CDR1 is SEHNR and CDR2 is FQNEAQ (reference sequence).

The chain uses TRBV5-1 and TRBJ1-1, with TRBD1 matching 8 bases. The CDR3 contains 16 residues. In germline, CDR1 is SGHRS, CDR2 YFSETQ. After removal of 4 bases from V and 5 bases from J, the junction contained 13 bases not matched to a gene. The CDR3 DNA reads TGCGCCAGCAGCCTGGGGGGCAGGGGGCGATGGACTGAAGCTTTCTTT. Its translation is CASSLGGRGRWTEAFF.

This clone showed up just a few times. The rearrangement uses TRBV14 and TRBJ2-7; D unclear. Trimming left V 1 base short and J 3 bases short, with 4 bases between. The length of the CDR3 is 12 residues. Germline loops: CDR1 SGHDN, CDR2 FVKESK. CDR3 coding DNA: TGTGCCAGCAGCCAAGGTCACTACGAGCAGTACTTC. Amino acid sequence: CASSQGHYEQYF.

The chain recombines TRBV19 with TRBJ2-5, with 8 bases identical to TRBD2. CDR1 LNHDA and CDR2 SQIVND come from the germline V gene (reference sequence). The CDR3 covers 15 residues. With 3 bases clipped from V and 5 bases from J, the junction kept 8 bases outside the gene matches. For the CDR3, the DNA is TGTGCCAGTAGTATTCGGGGGGGCGGATGGGAGACCCAGTACTTC. It codes for CASSIRGGGWETQYF.

The J gene is TRBJ1-1, the V gene TRBV7-9; TRBD1 agrees at 9 bases. Trimming cost V 1 base and J 11 bases; bases outside gene matches: 8. CDR1 is SEHNR and CDR2 is FQNEAQ in the germline V gene (reference sequence). This CDR3 is 14 amino acids long. The CDR3 reads CASSLEFTGGPAFF. The CDR3 DNA follows: TGTGCCAGCAGCTTAGAGTTCACAGGGGGCCCGGCTTTCTTT.

The chain joins TRBV9 to TRBJ1-2; D remains unclear. CDR3 length equals 12 residues. The V gene lost 1 base and the J gene lost 3 bases, with 4 bases spanning the gap. The germline gives CDR1 SGDLS, CDR2 YYNGEE. CDR3 sequence reads: CASSVSDYGYTF. CDR3 DNA sequence: TGTGCCAGCAGCGTATCCGACTATGGCTACACCTTC.

A few counts support this clone. The chain joins TRBV28 to TRBJ1-1, with D possibly TRBD1 on 5 matching bases. V was pared by 3 bases and J by 6 bases, with 17 bases between. Germline V lookup: CDR1 MDHEN, CDR2 SYDVKM. The CDR3 extends over 15 amino acids. CDR3 DNA: TGTGCCAGCAGTTTTGGGGCCAGGGCAAGTCCTGAAGCTTTCTTT. It is translated as CASSFGARASPEAFF.

The V and J genes are TRBV5-1 and TRBJ2-1; tentative D call: TRBD2 (6 bases). Per the germline V gene, CDR1 is SGHRS and CDR2 is YFSETQ. The ends were cut back, 2 bases at V and 4 bases at J, with 16 bases in the middle. This CDR3 contains 16 residues. The CDR3 DNA sequence: TGCGCCAGCAGCTTCCCTAGCGTTGGGGATTACAATGAGCAGTTCTTC. Residues: CASSFPSVGDYNEQFF.

The chain uses TRBV7-9 and TRBJ2-3; 7 nucleotides align to TRBD1. Germline assignment: CDR1 SEHNR and CDR2 FQNEAQ (reference sequence). V was clipped by 5 bases and J by 2 bases; unmatched bases: 4. This CDR3 is 14 amino acids long. This chain's CDR3 is CASSRGTDTDTQYF. The CDR3 DNA sequence: TGTGCCAGCAGCAGAGGGACAGACACAGATACGCAGTATTTT.

CDR3: CASSLAKGGHYEQYF. The CDR3 DNA follows: TGTGCCAGCAGCTTAGCAAAAGGGGGACACTACGAGCAGTACTTC. The rearrangement uses TRBV7-6 and TRBJ2-7; the D gene is possibly TRBD1 (6 bases). The germline V gene encodes CDR1 SGHVS and CDR2 FNYEAQ. Trimming removed 0 bases from V and 3 bases from J, with 12 bases in between. This CDR3 has 15 residues.

This rearrangement joins TRBV5-1 to TRBJ2-3, with a weak D call TRBD2 (7 bases). The V end was cut by 2 bases, the J end by 1 base, with 14 bases between. The CDR3 is made up of 16 amino acids. Germline V lookup: CDR1 SGHRS, CDR2 YFSETQ. In DNA, the CDR3 is TGCGCCAGCAGCTTTGAGGGGGGGCTGGGCACAGATACGCAGTATTTT. It encodes CASSFEGGLGTDTQYF.

V gene TRBV5-6 combines with J gene TRBJ1-1; D uncertain. CDR3 size: 14 residues. CDR1 and CDR2 from the germline V gene are SGHDT and YYEEEE. With 0 bases removed from V and 4 bases from J, the gap between germline ends came to 10 bases. CDR3 coding DNA: TGTGCCAGCAGCTTGGGAGGGCGCGTCACTGAAGCTTTCTTT. Protein sequence: CASSLGGRVTEAFF.

The genes are TRBV2 and TRBJ2-7, with D maybe TRBD2 (5 bases). Trimming cost V 1 base and J 2 bases, with 9 bases left between them. This CDR3 spans 14 amino acids. Germline CDR1 is SNHLY and CDR2 is FYNNEI. Here the CDR3 reads CASSEGRTAYEQYF. DNA for the CDR3: TGTGCCAGCAGTGAAGGCAGGACTGCCTACGAGCAGTACTTC.

The chain links TRBV27 to TRBJ2-5; 7 bases align to TRBD1. The J call may be faulty, since TRBJ2-7 better matches the DNA end. The CDR3 is 15 amino acids. The germline V gene has CDR1 MNHEY and CDR2 SMNVEV (reference sequence). DNA for the CDR3: TGTGCCAGCAGAAAGACAGGGTTATACCCCTACGAGCAGTACTTC. As protein: CASRKTGLYPYEQYF.

V usage is TRBV5-1 and J usage is TRBJ2-2, with D unclear. Trimming left V 1 base short and J 1 base short, with 8 bases between. Per germline, CDR1 SGHRS and CDR2 YFSETQ. This CDR3 is 15 amino acids long. The CDR3 nucleotides read TGCGCCAGCAGCTTGTTCCAGGAGAACACCGGGGAGCTGTTTTTT. It specifies CASSLFQENTGELFF.

The CDR3 region is CASSSHRTGKGAEAFF. CDR3 bases: TGTGCCAGCAGCTCGCACCGGACAGGGAAGGGGGCTGAAGCTTTCTTT. The J gene is TRBJ1-1, the V gene TRBV11-1; 8 nucleotides align to TRBD1. Germline V gene data show CDR1 as SGHAT and CDR2 as FQDESV (reference sequence). This CDR3 has 16 residues. V lost 4 bases, J lost 6 bases, and 13 bases stayed unmatched.

The chain has TRBV9 and TRBJ2-7; D may be TRBD2 (5 bases). Trimming cost V 0 bases and J 4 bases, with 8 bases left between them. The germline CDR1 and CDR2 sequences are SGDLS and YYNGEE. This CDR3 contains 13 residues. The chain's CDR3 is CASSVEPGYEQYF. For the CDR3, the DNA is TGTGCCAGCAGCGTAGAACCGGGGTACGAGCAGTACTTC.

This clone was observed a few times. This chain uses TRBV5-1 with TRBJ2-1, with TRBD2 identical over 11 bases. The germline V gene encodes CDR1 SGHRS and CDR2 YFSETQ. V trimming: 7 bases; J trimming: 6 bases; junction bases outside the gene matches: 6. The CDR3 spans 14 residues. Here the CDR3 reads CASFLLAGGNEQFF. The CDR3 coding sequence is TGCGCCAGCTTCCTCCTAGCGGGAGGCAATGAGCAGTTCTTC. Variable domain in full (rest from reference TRBV5-1 and TRBJ2-1): KAGVTQTPRYLIKTRGQQVTLSCSPISGHRSVSWYQQTPGQGLQFLFEYFSETQRNKGNFPGRFSGRQFSNSRSEMNVSTLELGDSALYLCASFLLAGGNEQFFGPGTRLTVL.

The V gene is TRBV27, the J gene TRBJ2-7; TRBD2 agrees at 10 bases. The V segment lost 1 base and the J segment 4 bases; nucleotides outside the gene matches: 7. Germline V gene lookup returns CDR1 MNHEY and CDR2 SMNVEV (reference sequence). This CDR3 contains 16 residues. CDR3 nucleotide sequence: TGTGCCAGCAGTTTATTAGAAAGCGGGAGGGCTTACGAGCAGTACTTC. Translating gives CASSLLESGRAYEQYF.

The rearrangement links TRBV7-9 to TRBJ2-1, with 9 positions matching TRBD1. The CDR3 is 15 residues long. The V gene end was trimmed by 8 bases and the J gene end by 0 bases; junction bases not matched to a gene: 5. The germline V gene has CDR1 SEHNR and CDR2 FQNEAQ (reference sequence). The CDR3 coding sequence is TGTGCCAGCGCCTTGGACAGGGGCTCCTACAATGAGCAGTTCTTC. It encodes CASALDRGSYNEQFF.

V gene TRBV18 combines with J gene TRBJ1-3, with unresolved D. CDR3 size: 13 residues. The V gene lost 3 bases and the J gene lost 0 bases, with 3 bases spanning the gap. Germline loops: CDR1 KGHSH, CDR2 LQKENI. CDR3 coding DNA: TGTGCCAGCTCACCCATCTCTGGAAACACCATATATTTT. It is translated as CASSPISGNTIYF.

CDR3 region: CASAALSSYNEQFF. The CDR3 DNA reads TGTGCCAGCGCGGCTCTGAGCTCCTACAATGAGCAGTTCTTC. V usage is TRBV27 and J usage is TRBJ2-1; D unclear. The germline V and J ends were trimmed by 8 bases and 0 bases, with 11 bases remaining between them. This CDR3 spans 14 amino acids. Looked up from germline, CDR1 is MNHEY and CDR2 is SMNVEV (reference sequence).

The chain combines TRBV28 with TRBJ2-7; perhaps TRBD1 as D (5 bases). The V and J ends lost 7 bases and 4 bases respectively, with 14 bases between them. The CDR3 loop spans 13 amino acids. CDR1 is MDHEN and CDR2 is SYDVKM in the germline V gene. The CDR3 bases are TGTGCCAGCACCATCAATCAGGGATACGAGCAGTACTTC. It translates to CASTINQGYEQYF.

The V and J genes are TRBV10-1 and TRBJ1-1; tentative D call: TRBD1 (5 bases). Germline CDR1 reads WNHNN; CDR2 reads SYGVQD (reference sequence). V was trimmed by 6 bases and J by 0 bases, leaving 8 bases between them. This CDR3 spans 13 amino acids. CDR3 bases: TGCGCCAGCAGAGGGGTGGTGAACACTGAAGCTTTCTTT. Its protein is CASRGVVNTEAFF.